This T cell receptor (beta chain) was captured by sequencing in a study of blood T cell repertoires in COVID-19. Study-level information: Donors in the United States, Italy and Spain gave samples during acute or convalescent COVID-19.

Germline CDR1 is LGHDT and CDR2 is YNNKEL (reference sequence). The CDR3 is 14 residues long. Trimming cost V 4 bases and J 3 bases, with 10 bases left between them. TCRdb keeps only in-frame clones here, not all; method: immunoSEQ multiplex PCR. Seen here are about 220,000 clones, 90% observed once, and the top ten hold approximately 15%. Sequencing input: PBMCs or T cells enriched from blood (not recorded which). The genes are TRBV3-1 (or the pseudogene TRBV3-2) and TRBJ1-3; D ambiguous. The clonotype originates from a man in his thirties or forties who had been exposed to COVID-19. CDR3 DNA: TGTGCCAGCAGCCCCAACGAGGTTGGAAACACCATATATTTT. Amino acid sequence: CASSPNEVGNTIYF.